These T cell receptor beta chains were read from a single sample in a study of T-cell memory formation after mild COVID-19. TCRdb called the 5' RACE reads again in MiXCR, with one record for every CDR3 protein. The table lists roughly 320,000 distinct CDR3 sequences, approximately 27% of them singletons. The sample was PBMCs or a T cell subset sorted from them (not recorded which). All receptors come from an adult woman who had mild COVID-19 (a few samples of this study predate the infection). Cell type and time point are not known. Both conserved end residues are part of each CDR3. A D gene is named only where the DNA matches it firmly. A clone size is listed for some rows: how often the clone was seen (once, few, many), or a class if it is expanded.

D: -; V: TRBV5-1; size: -; J: TRBJ2-3; CDR3: CASSRQLAGSTDTQYF; DNA: TGCGCCAGCAGCCGTCAACTCGCGGGTTCCACAGATACGCAGTATTTT
D: -; V: TRBV25-1; size: many; J: TRBJ2-3; CDR3: CASSESRGTDTQYF; DNA: TGTGCCAGCAGTGAATCTAGGGGCACAGATACGCAGTATTTT
D: TRBD2; V: TRBV27; size: -; J: TRBJ2-1; CDR3: CASSLDGTSGRAGQFF; DNA: TGTGCCAGCAGCCTAGACGGGACTAGCGGGCGGGCTGGGCAGTTCTTC
D: -; V: TRBV5-5; size: -; J: TRBJ1-1; CDR3: CASSLWQTNTEAFF; DNA: TGTGCCAGCAGCTTATGGCAGACGAACACTGAAGCTTTCTTT
D: -; V: TRBV6-5; size: few; J: TRBJ2-4; CDR3: CASSYSGRGLAKNIQYF; DNA: TGTGCCAGCAGTTACTCGGGTCGGGGACTAGCCAAAAACATTCAGTACTTC
D: -; V: TRBV7-9; size: -; J: TRBJ1-1; CDR3: CASSLAAGERAFF; DNA: TGTGCCAGCAGCTTAGCAGCAGGGGAAAGAGCTTTCTTT
D: -; V: TRBV2; size: few; J: TRBJ2-1; CDR3: CASSESGREQFF; DNA: TGTGCCAGCAGTGAATCGGGGCGGGAGCAGTTCTTC
D: TRBD1; V: TRBV4-1; size: -; J: TRBJ1-1; CDR3: CASSQEIETGGRMNTEAFF; DNA: TGCGCCAGCAGCCAAGAGATTGAGACAGGGGGCAGGATGAACACTGAAGCTTTCTTT
D: -; V: TRBV7-2; size: -; J: TRBJ2-5; CDR3: CASSLGHRISQETQYF; DNA: TGTGCCAGCAGCTTAGGGCACAGAATTTCTCAAGAGACCCAGTACTTC
D: -; V: TRBV5-1; size: few; J: TRBJ1-1; CDR3: CASSAHSLLNSMNTEAFF; DNA: TGCGCCAGCAGCGCCCACAGCCTACTCAATTCCATGAACACTGAAGCTTTCTTT
D: -; V: TRBV6-2/TRBV6-3; size: -; J: TRBJ2-6; CDR3: CASSYGTLGANVLTF; DNA: TGTGCCAGCAGTTACGGGACTCTCGGGGCCAACGTCCTGACTTTC
D: -; V: TRBV7-8; size: few; J: TRBJ2-1; CDR3: CASSLGGRGWQFF; DNA: TGTGCCAGCAGCCTGGGCGGCAGGGGCTGGCAGTTCTTC
D: -; V: TRBV9; size: -; J: TRBJ2-2; CDR3: CASSGWAGRNTGELFF; DNA: TGTGCCAGCAGCGGTTGGGCGGGACGTAACACCGGGGAGCTGTTTTTT
D: TRBD2; V: TRBV20-1; size: -; J: TRBJ2-3; CDR3: CSAKREGRTDTQYF; DNA: TGCAGTGCTAAGCGGGAGGGCCGGACAGATACGCAGTATTTT